The subject of this entry is one T cell receptor (beta chain). The data originate from a study of Graves' ophthalmopathy and Graves' hyperthyroidism. V lost 5 bases to trimming and J lost 5 bases; unmatched junction nucleotides: 10. The CDR3 sequence is 15 residues long. Germline V CDR1 and CDR2: PRHDT, FYEKMQ (reference sequence). The authors amplified TCR beta CDR3 regions, and they did so from RNA transcripts for repertoire sequencing. A first-round RT-PCR used HTBI primers, followed by a second-round multiplex PCR. Each CDR3 protein gets one entry after TCRdb re-called the multiplex PCR reads with MiXCR. Here the sample spans a few hundred thousand distinct CDR3 sequences, 15% being singletons.

The chain links TRBV13 to TRBJ2-7, with 9 positions matching TRBD1. This receptor was taken from a woman younger than 35 with stable Graves' hyperthyroidism. The sample consisted of peripheral blood. The CDR3 is CASSPRDRATHEQYF. The CDR3 DNA reads as TGTGCCAGCAGCCCCCGGGACAGGGCGACCCACGAGCAGTACTTC. The full variable domain, rest sourced from reference TRBV13 and TRBJ2-7, is AAGVIQSPRHLIKEKRETATLKCYPIPRHDTVYWYQQGPGQDPQFLISFYEKMQSDKGSIPDRFSAQQFSDYHSELNMSSLELGDSALYFCASSPRDRATHEQYFGPGTRLTVT.